This entry lists 3 T cell receptor beta chains sequenced from one sample in a study of CXCR3-negative and CXCR3-positive naive CD8 T cells (dated by TCRdb to between 2018 and 2020). The data were produced on a NextSeq 550. The Human TCR Profiling Kit (MiLaboratory) was used to make UMI-labeled 5' RACE TRB cDNA libraries. TCRdb reprocessed the reads, and each CDR3 protein sequence is entered once, without DNA. The table kept for this sample lists about 5,800 distinct CDR3 sequences. The ten largest clonotypes hold 2% to 2.5% of the sample. Findings and caveats that apply to the study as a whole: TRB CDR3s from CXCR3-positive naive cells showed higher hydrophobicity (lower Kidera factor 4), lower energy, and higher strength and volume indices than CXCR3-negative naive cells.

These receptors have no known antigen. Source material: naive CXCR3+ CD8+ T cells from blood. Reading the label with the study, this specimen's cell subset or site is: CD45RO-CCR7+CD27+CD95- naive CD8+ T cells expressing CXCR3 (TNR3+). These receptors were taken from a human donor in good health. Some clones in this sample may be carry-over from other donors' samples.

The chain employs TRBV6-5 and TRBJ2-7. The germline V gene has CDR1 MNHEY and CDR2 SVGAGI. The CDR3 totals 15 residues. The CDR3 region is CASSWLAEYPYEQYF.

The chain couples TRBV3-1 to TRBJ2-3; TCRdb calls TRBD2, which cannot be checked without DNA. The CDR3 spans 15 residues. Germline V CDR1 and CDR2: LGHDT, YNNKEL (reference sequence). CDR3 residues: CASSQAGLEPDTQYF.

By frequency, this clonotype registers medium-sized. The chain uses TRBV12-3 or TRBV12-4 and TRBJ2-3; the TCRdb call, TRBD1, lacks DNA for checking. This CDR3 has 16 amino acids. CDR3 region: CASSQPGHTSTDTQYF.